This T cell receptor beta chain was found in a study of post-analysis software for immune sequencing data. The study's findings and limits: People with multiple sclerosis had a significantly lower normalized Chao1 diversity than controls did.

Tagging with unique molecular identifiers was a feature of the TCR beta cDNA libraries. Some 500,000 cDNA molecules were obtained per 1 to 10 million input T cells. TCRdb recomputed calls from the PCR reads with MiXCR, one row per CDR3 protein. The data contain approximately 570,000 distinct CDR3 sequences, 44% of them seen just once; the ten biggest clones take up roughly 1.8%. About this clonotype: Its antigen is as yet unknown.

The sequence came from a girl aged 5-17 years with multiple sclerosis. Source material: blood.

The CDR3 nucleotides are TGCGCCAGCAGCTTGAAGCCACCGAACACTGAAGCTTTCTTT. Residues: CASSLKPPNTEAFF. This chain uses TRBV5-1 with TRBJ1-1; D remains ambiguous. This CDR3 contains 14 residues. Germline CDR1 and CDR2: SGHRS and YFSETQ. V was clipped by 1 base and J by 1 base, with 8 bases between them.